The source of this T cell receptor beta chain is a study of response to subunit inactivated influenza vaccine (dated by TCRdb to the late 2010s). Turning to the overall study: Deep quantitative profiling of the T cell receptor repertoire was used in the study to follow responses to a trivalent subunit inactivated influenza vaccine. Results and caveats for the whole study, not just this receptor: It was suggested by the authors that each seasonal influenza vaccination may recruit only a limited number of new T cells.

Notes on this clonotype: Which antigen it targets is not known. No quality values exist for individual bases; no much larger clone is one base distant.

The library came from RT-PCR. Sequencing used an Illumina HiSeq 2500. TCRdb cleaned the public reads at Q25 with fastp, built clones with MiXCR and kept in-frame beta chains. Rows with one shared CDR3 protein collapse into an entry with the most common genes and DNA. In all, the sample holds about 780,000 distinct CDR3 sequences, and about a fifth of those were seen once. In total, the top ten clones hold about 11% of the sample. The CDR3 covers 14 residues, taking in both the cysteine and the phenylalanine. The kept DNA is CDR3 alone, 42 bases in frame from the first base. The germline V gene (reference sequence) yields DFQATT for CDR1 and SNEGSKA for CDR2. After removal of 5 bases from V and 7 bases from J, the junction retains 9 bases not matched to a gene.

The receptor was isolated from a man aged 50-60 years who received an inactivated influenza vaccine. Donor details come from another sample of the same person, matched by shared clones. Sequencing was performed on PBMCs from blood, taken 4 to 6 days after vaccination. The rearrangement combines TRBV20-1 with TRBJ2-7, and 12 junctional nucleotides match TRBD2. The CDR3 region has the sequence CSAPALAGGLEQYF. The sequenced DNA is TGCAGTGCTCCAGCACTAGCGGGAGGTCTAGAGCAGTACTTC.